This T cell receptor (beta chain) was retrieved from a study of T cell responses to AZD1222 COVID-19 vaccine. The CDR3 runs 13 residues. Looked up from germline, CDR1 is SGHTA and CDR2 is FQGTGA. V was clipped by 2 bases and J by 4 bases, with 7 bases between them. Only in-frame clones appear in the TCRdb table, and some are missing; sequencing was by immunoSEQ multiplex PCR. The data hold approximately 100,000 clones, with approximately 92% observed a single time. The chain links TRBV7-3 to TRBJ2-3; D perhaps matches TRBD2 (6 bases). Sequencing was performed on peripheral blood, taken on day 0 of AZD1222 vaccination. This sequence originates from an adult in good health. The CDR3 region is CASSLAGPDTQYF. The DNA for the CDR3 is TGTGCCAGCAGCTTAGCGGGACCAGATACGCAGTATTTT.